This T cell receptor beta chain is from a study of cytomegalovirus exposure and HLA in healthy donors. It was healthy bone marrow donors who served as donors. The junction had 4 bases not matched to a gene; V was cut back by 0 bases and J by 0 bases. There are 16 residues in the CDR3. Germline CDR1 reads SGHRS; CDR2 reads YFSETQ. Comment on this clone: As yet, its antigen is unknown.

Study-level points and caveats: Rare TCR sequences dominated, though some public TCRs recurred in many donors. As a later analysis revealed, most CMV-associated TCR beta chains appeared HLA-restricted.

The PCR made use of 60 Vbeta and 13 Jbeta primers. The protocol was immunoSEQ multiplex PCR, while the TCRdb copy is restricted to in-frame clones and leaves out a portion. This table has 150,000 to 180,000 clones, about four fifths appearing once. The chain is built from TRBV5-1 and TRBJ1-1, with 8 bases aligning to TRBD1. This clonotype was obtained from a man aged 18 to 35 in good health and CMV-seronegative. Sequenced: PBMCs. The CDR3 region has the DNA TGCGCCAGCAGCTTGGCCCTGGACAGGGTGAACACTGAAGCTTTCTTT. Protein sequence: CASSLALDRVNTEAFF.